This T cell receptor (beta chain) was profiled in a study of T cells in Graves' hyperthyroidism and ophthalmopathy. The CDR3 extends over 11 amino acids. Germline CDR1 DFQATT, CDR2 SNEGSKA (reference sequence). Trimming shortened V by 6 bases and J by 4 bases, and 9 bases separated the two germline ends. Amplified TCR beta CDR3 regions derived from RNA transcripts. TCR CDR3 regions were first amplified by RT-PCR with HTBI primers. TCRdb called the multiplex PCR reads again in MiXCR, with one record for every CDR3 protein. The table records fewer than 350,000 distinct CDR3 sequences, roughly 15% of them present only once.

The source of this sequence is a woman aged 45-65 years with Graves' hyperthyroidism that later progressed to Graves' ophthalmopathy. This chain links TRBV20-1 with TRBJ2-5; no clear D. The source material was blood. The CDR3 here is CSAPVRETQYF. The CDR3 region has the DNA TGCAGTGCCCCAGTGAGAGAGACCCAGTACTTC.